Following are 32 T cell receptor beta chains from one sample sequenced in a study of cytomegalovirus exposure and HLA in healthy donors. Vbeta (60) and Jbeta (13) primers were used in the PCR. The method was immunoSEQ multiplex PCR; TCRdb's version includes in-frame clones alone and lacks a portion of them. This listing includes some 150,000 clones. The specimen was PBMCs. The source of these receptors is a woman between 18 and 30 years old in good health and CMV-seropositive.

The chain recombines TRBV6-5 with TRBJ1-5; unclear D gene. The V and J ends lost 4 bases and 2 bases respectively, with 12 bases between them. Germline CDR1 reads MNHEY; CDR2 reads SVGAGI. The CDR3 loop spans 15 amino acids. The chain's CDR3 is CASSSPAGGNQPQHF. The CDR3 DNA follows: TGTGCCAGCAGTTCCCCGGCCGGAGGCAATCAGCCCCAGCATTTT.

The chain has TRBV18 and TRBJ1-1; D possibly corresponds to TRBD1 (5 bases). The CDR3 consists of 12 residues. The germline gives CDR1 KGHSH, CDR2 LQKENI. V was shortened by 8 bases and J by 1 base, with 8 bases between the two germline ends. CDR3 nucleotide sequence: TGTGCCAGCATCGGGGGGAACACTGAAGCTTTCTTT. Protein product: CASIGGNTEAFF.

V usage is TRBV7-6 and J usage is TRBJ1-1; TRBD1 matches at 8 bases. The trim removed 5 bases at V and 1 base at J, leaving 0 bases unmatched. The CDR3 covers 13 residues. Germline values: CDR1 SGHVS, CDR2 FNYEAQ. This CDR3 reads CASSDRGNTEAFF. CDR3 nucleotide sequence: TGTGCCAGCAGCGACAGGGGGAACACTGAAGCTTTCTTT.

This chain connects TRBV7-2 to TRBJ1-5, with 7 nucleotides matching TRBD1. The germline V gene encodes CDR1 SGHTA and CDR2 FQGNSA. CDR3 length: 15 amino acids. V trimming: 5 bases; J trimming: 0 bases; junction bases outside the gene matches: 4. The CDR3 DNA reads TGTGCCAGCAGCCGACAGGGCGGTAGCAATCAGCCCCAGCATTTT. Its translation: CASSRQGGSNQPQHF.

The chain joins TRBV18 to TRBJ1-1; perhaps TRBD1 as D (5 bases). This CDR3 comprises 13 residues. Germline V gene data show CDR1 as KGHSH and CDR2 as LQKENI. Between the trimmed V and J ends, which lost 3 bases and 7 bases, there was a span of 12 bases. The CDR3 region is CASSPQGIREAFF. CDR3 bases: TGTGCCAGCTCACCTCAGGGTATTCGTGAAGCTTTCTTT. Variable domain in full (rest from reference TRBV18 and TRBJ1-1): NAGVMQNPRHLVRRRGQEARLRCSPMKGHSHVYWYRQLPEEGLKFMVYLQKENIIDESGMPKERFSAEFPKEGPSILRIQQVVRGDSAAYFCASSPQGIREAFFGQGTRLTVV.

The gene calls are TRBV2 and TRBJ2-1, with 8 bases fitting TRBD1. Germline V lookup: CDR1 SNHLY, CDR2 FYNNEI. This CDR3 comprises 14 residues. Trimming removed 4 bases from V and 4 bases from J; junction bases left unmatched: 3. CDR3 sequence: CASSGQGAYNEQFF. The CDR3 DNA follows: TGTGCCAGCAGTGGGCAGGGGGCATACAATGAGCAGTTCTTC.

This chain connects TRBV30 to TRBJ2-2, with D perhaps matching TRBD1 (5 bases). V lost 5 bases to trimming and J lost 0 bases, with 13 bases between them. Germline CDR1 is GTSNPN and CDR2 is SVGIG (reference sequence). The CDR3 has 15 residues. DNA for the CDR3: TGTGCCTGGCATCCAGGGTCCTCGAACACCGGGGAGCTGTTTTTT. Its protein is CAWHPGSSNTGELFF. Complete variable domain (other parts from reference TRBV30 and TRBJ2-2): SQTIHQWPATLVQPVGSPLSLECTVEGTSNPNLYWYRQAAGRGLQLLFYSVGIGQISSEVPQNLSASRPQDRQFILSSKKLLLSDSGFYLCAWHPGSSNTGELFFGEGSRLTVL.

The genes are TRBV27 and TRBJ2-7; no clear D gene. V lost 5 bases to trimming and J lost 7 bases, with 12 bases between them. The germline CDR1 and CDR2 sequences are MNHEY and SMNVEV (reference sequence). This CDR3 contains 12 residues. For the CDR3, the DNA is TGTGCCAGCAGTGCAGGTTCCCGGGAGCAGTACTTC. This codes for CASSAGSREQYF.

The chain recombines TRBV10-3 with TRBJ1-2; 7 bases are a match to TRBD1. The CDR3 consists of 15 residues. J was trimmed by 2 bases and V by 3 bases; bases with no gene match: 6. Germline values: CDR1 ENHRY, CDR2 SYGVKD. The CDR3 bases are TGTGCCATCAGTGACCGGGACAGAGACAACTATGGCTACACCTTC. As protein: CAISDRDRDNYGYTF.

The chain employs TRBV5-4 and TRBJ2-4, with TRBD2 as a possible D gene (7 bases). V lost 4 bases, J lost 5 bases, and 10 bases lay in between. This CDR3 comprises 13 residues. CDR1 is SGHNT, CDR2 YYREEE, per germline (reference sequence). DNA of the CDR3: TGTGCCAGCAGCGACGGGGGGCAAAACATTCAGTACTTC. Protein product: CASSDGGQNIQYF.

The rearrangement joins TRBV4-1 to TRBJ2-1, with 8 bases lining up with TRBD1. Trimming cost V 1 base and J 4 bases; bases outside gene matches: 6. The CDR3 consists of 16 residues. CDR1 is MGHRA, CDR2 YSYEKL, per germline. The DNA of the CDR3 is TGCGCCAGCAGCCAAGCGGACAGGGTCGGATACAATGAGCAGTTCTTC. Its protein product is CASSQADRVGYNEQFF.

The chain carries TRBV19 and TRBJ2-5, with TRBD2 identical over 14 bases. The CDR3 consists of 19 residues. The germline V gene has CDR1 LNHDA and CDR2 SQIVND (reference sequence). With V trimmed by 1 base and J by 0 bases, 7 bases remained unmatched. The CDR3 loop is CASSIGRLAGGVYQETQYF. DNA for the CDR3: TGTGCCAGTAGTATAGGACGACTAGCGGGGGGGGTGTACCAAGAGACCCAGTACTTC.

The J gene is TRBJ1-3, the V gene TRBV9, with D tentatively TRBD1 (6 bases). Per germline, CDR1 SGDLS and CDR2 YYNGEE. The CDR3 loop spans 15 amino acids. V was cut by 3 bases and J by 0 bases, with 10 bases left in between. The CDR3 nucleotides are TGTGCCAGCAGCGAGGGGGGGGGCTCTGGAAACACCATATATTTT. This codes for CASSEGGGSGNTIYF.

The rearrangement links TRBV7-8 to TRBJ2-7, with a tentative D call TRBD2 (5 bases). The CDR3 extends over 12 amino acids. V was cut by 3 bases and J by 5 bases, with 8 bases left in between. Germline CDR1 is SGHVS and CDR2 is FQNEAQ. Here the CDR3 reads CASSLGSHEQYF. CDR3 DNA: TGTGCCAGCAGCTTGGGGAGCCACGAGCAGTACTTC.

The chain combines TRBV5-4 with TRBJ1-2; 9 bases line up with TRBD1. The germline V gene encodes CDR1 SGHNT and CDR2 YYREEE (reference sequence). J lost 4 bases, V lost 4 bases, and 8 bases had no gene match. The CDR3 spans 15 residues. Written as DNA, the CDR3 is TGTGCCAGCAGCGGTCCGGGACAGGGATCCTATGGCTACACCTTC. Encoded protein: CASSGPGQGSYGYTF.

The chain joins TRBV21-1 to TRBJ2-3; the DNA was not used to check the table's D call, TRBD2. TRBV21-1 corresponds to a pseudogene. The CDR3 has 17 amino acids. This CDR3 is CASSRRTSGDSTDTQYF. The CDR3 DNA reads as TGTGCCAGCAGCCGCCGGACTAGCGGGGATAGCACAGATACGCAGTATTTT.

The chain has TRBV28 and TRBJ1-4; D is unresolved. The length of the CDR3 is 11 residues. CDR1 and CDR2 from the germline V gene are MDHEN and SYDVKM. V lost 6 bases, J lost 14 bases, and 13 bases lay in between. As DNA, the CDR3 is TGTGCCAGCAGCATAGGCCTGGGCCTGTTTTTT. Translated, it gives CASSIGLGLFF.

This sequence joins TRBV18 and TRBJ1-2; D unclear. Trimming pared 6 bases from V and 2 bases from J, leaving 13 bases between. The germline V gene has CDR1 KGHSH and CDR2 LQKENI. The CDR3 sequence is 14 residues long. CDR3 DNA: TGTGCCAGCTCGCAAGGAGGGATCAACTATGGCTACACCTTC. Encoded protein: CASSQGGINYGYTF.

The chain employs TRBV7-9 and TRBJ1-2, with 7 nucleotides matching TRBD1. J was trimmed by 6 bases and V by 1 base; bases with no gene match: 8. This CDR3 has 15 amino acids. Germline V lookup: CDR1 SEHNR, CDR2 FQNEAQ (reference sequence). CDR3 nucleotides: TGTGCCAGCAGCTTAGTGGAGGGGGCGGTCCATGGCTACACCTTC. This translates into CASSLVEGAVHGYTF.

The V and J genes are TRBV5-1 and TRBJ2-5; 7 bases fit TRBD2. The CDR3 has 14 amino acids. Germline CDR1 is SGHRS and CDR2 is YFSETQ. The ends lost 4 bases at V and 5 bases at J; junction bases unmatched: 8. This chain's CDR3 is CASSPMGGQETQYF. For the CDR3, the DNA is TGCGCCAGCAGCCCCATGGGAGGGCAGGAGACCCAGTACTTC.

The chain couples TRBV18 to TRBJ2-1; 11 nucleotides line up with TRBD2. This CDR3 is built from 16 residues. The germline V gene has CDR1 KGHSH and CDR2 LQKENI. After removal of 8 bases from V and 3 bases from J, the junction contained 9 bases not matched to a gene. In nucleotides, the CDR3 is TGTGCCAGCCACGGCCCGGGACTAGCGGACTACAATGAGCAGTTCTTC. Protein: CASHGPGLADYNEQFF.

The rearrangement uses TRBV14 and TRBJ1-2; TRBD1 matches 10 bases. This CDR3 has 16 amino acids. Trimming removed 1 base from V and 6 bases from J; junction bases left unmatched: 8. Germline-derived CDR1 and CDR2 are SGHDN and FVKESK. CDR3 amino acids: CASSQGQGAYSDGYTF. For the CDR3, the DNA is TGTGCCAGCAGCCAAGGACAGGGGGCATACTCTGATGGCTACACCTTC.

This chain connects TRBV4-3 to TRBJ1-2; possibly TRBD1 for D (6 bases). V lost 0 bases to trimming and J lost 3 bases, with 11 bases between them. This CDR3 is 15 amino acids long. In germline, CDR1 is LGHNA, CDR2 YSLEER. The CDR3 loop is CASSQDTGQYYGYTF. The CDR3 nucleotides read TGCGCCAGCAGCCAAGATACTGGACAGTACTATGGCTACACCTTC.

The CDR3 region has the DNA TGTGCCAGCAGCTTAGCGGGGTCGACAGGAACTCCCTACGAGCAGTACTTC. As protein: CASSLAGSTGTPYEQYF. The V and J genes are TRBV7-6 and TRBJ2-7, with TRBD1 as a possible D gene (6 bases). Trimming took 0 bases from V and 2 from J, leaving 17 bases between them. Germline V gene data show CDR1 as SGHVS and CDR2 as FNYEAQ. The CDR3 has 17 residues.

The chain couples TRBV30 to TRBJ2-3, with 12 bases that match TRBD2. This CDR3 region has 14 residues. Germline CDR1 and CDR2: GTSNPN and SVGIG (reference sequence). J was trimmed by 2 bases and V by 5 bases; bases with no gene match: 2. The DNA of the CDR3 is TGTGCCTGGGGACTAGCGGGAAACACAGATACGCAGTATTTT. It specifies CAWGLAGNTDTQYF.

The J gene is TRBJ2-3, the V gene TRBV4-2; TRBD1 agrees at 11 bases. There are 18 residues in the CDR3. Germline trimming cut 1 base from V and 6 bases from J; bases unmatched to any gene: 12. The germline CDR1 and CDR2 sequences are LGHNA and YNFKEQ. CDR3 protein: CASSQVLRRTGGRDTQYF. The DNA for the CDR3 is TGTGCCAGCAGCCAAGTATTACGCAGGACAGGGGGCCGGGATACGCAGTATTTT.

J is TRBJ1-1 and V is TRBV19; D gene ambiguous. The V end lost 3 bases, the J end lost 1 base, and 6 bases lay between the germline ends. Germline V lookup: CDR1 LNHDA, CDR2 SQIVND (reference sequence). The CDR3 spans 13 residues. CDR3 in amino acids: CASSIRPNTEAFF. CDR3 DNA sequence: TGTGCCAGTAGTATCCGTCCGAACACTGAAGCTTTCTTT.

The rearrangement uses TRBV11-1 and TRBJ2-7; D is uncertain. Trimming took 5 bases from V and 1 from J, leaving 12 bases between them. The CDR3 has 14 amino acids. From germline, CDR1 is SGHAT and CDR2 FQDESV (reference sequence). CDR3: CASSPSFRSYEQYF. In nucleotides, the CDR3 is TGTGCCAGCAGCCCTAGTTTCAGATCCTACGAGCAGTACTTC.

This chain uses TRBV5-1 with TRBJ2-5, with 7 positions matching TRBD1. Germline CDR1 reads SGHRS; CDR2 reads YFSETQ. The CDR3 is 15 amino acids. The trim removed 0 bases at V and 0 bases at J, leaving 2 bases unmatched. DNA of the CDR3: TGCGCCAGCAGCTTGGGACAGGGCTACCAAGAGACCCAGTACTTC. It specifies CASSLGQGYQETQYF.

This CDR3 is CASSRHRTTNEKLFF. CDR3 coding DNA: TGTGCCAGTAGTAGACACCGGACAACTAATGAAAAACTGTTTTTT. The chain couples TRBV19 to TRBJ1-4; D is undetermined. The CDR3 is 15 amino acids. V dropped 4 bases and J dropped 0 bases, with 9 bases sitting between them. Germline loops: CDR1 LNHDA, CDR2 SQIVND (reference sequence).

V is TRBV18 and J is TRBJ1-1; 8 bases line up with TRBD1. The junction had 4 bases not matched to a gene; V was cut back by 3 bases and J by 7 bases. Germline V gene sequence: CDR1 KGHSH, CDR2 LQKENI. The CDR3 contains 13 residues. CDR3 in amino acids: CASSPDRAIEAFF. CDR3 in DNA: TGTGCCAGCTCACCGGACAGGGCTATTGAAGCTTTCTTT.

Written as DNA, the CDR3 is TGCGCCAGCAGCTTGGGGGACAGGGCCGGGGAGCTGTTTTTT. It encodes CASSLGDRAGELFF. The V call is TRBV5-1, the J call TRBJ2-2; the match to TRBD1 covers 9 bases. The CDR3 totals 14 residues. CDR1 and CDR2 from the germline V gene are SGHRS and YFSETQ. With 0 bases clipped from V and 6 bases from J, the junction kept 0 bases outside the gene matches.